These 28 T cell receptor beta chains originate from one sample sequenced in a study of T cell repertoires in cytomegalovirus infection. MiXCR was run by TCRdb on the reads, yielding one entry per CDR3 protein. The table shows 250,000 or so distinct CDR3 sequences, with approximately 15% occurring only once. Sequencing was carried out using CD8+ T cells from PBMCs. The origin of the receptors is a human donor in good health (CMV status not recorded). Some clones in this sample may be carry-over from other donors' samples.

The V gene is TRBV19, the J gene TRBJ1-1; tentative D call: TRBD1 (6 bases). Germline CDR1 is LNHDA and CDR2 is SQIVND (reference sequence). The CDR3 runs 12 residues. V lost 11 bases, J lost 7 bases, and 17 bases lay in between. The CDR3 reads CAGTTGGGEAFF. In DNA, the CDR3 is TGTGCCGGGACAACAGGCGGGGGTGAAGCTTTCTTT.

This clonotype has a count of ten or more. The V call is TRBV7-2, the J call TRBJ2-1; TRBD2 agrees at 9 bases. V lost 3 bases to trimming and J lost 5 bases; unmatched junction nucleotides: 17. Germline CDR1 reads SGHTA; CDR2 reads FQGNSA. The CDR3 extends over 19 amino acids. CDR3 sequence (DNA): TGTGCCAGCAGCTTTAGGGGGGGAATAGCGGGGGTAATCAACAATGAGCAGTTCTTC. This gives the protein CASSFRGGIAGVINNEQFF.

V and J are TRBV6-6 and TRBJ2-5, with TRBD2 matching over 7 bases. The germline V gene has CDR1 MNHNY and CDR2 SVGAGI (reference sequence). V gave up 0 bases and J gave up 5 bases; unmatched junction bases: 18. The CDR3 runs 19 residues. The CDR3 region has the DNA TGTGCCAGCAGTTACTCGGGGATGGGACGCGGGGGAGGCCAGGAGACCCAGTACTTC. Translated, it gives CASSYSGMGRGGGQETQYF.

This clonotype was counted only a few times. V gene TRBV7-9 combines with J gene TRBJ1-2, with D maybe TRBD1 (5 bases). V lost 4 bases, J lost 7 bases, and 25 bases lay in between. Germline V gene sequence: CDR1 SEHNR, CDR2 FQNEAQ (reference sequence). CDR3 size: 17 residues. The CDR3 nucleotides read TGTGCCAGCAGCTCCGGAGACGCAGGGAGAGGTCGGGTTGGCTACACCTTC. This codes for CASSSGDAGRGRVGYTF. Together with reference TRBV7-9 and TRBJ1-2, the CDR3 gives the full variable domain: DTGVSQNPRHKITKRGQNVTFRCDPISEHNRLYWYRQTLGQGPEFLTYFQNEAQLEKSRLLSDRFSAERPKGSFSTLEIQRTEQGDSAMYLCASSSGDAGRGRVGYTFGSGTRLTVV.

The chain joins TRBV5-6 to TRBJ1-5; D unresolved. The V gene lost 4 bases and the J gene lost 3 bases, with 17 bases spanning the gap. From germline, CDR1 is SGHDT and CDR2 YYEEEE. This CDR3 spans 16 amino acids. CDR3 amino acids: CASSLLVGGLNQPQHF. CDR3 bases: TGTGCCAGCAGCCTCCTCGTAGGAGGGCTCAATCAGCCCCAGCATTTT.

This rearrangement joins TRBV28 to TRBJ2-2; 8 nucleotides agree with TRBD1. Germline CDR1 is MDHEN and CDR2 is SYDVKM. V was pared by 5 bases and J by 7 bases, with 15 bases of the junction left unmatched. This CDR3 region has 17 residues. In DNA, the CDR3 is TGTGCCAGCAGTCGTCATCCCCAGGGGGCTCATATCGGGGAGCTGTTTTTT. Its translation: CASSRHPQGAHIGELFF.

A few counts support this clonotype. The genes are TRBV28 and TRBJ1-1; unclear D gene. CDR1 is MDHEN and CDR2 is SYDVKM in the germline V gene. Trimming removed 7 bases from V and 0 bases from J, with 15 bases in between. CDR3 length: 15 residues. For the CDR3, the DNA is TGTGCCAGCAATGAGATCAACGGTGTGAACACTGAAGCTTTCTTT. This codes for CASNEINGVNTEAFF. The full variable domain, rest sourced from reference TRBV28 and TRBJ1-1, is DVKVTQSSRYLVKRTGEKVFLECVQDMDHENMFWYRQDPGLGLRLIYFSYDVKMKEKGDIPEGYSVSREKKERFSLILESASTNQTSMYLCASNEINGVNTEAFFGQGTRLTVV.

This clonotype was picked up many times. This chain joins TRBV7-2 and TRBJ2-1; D gene uncertain. Trimming shortened V by 1 base and J by 10 bases, and 14 bases separated the two germline ends. CDR3 length: 14 amino acids. In germline, CDR1 is SGHTA, CDR2 FQGNSA. CDR3 region: CASSLVGDVGEQFF. CDR3 coding DNA: TGTGCCAGCAGCTTAGTCGGAGATGTGGGAGAGCAGTTCTTC.

V and J are TRBV15 and TRBJ2-7; 9 bases are a match to TRBD2. With V trimmed by 0 bases and J by 6 bases, 9 bases remained unmatched. Germline V gene lookup returns CDR1 LNHNV and CDR2 YYDKDF (reference sequence). This CDR3 is 16 amino acids long. For the CDR3, the DNA is TGTGCCACCAGCAGAGATAATAGCGGGGGTCCAGGCGAGCAGTACTTC. It is translated as CATSRDNSGGPGEQYF.

V is TRBV6-2 or TRBV6-3 and J is TRBJ2-7; 7 bases agree with TRBD1. The CDR3 has 15 amino acids. The ends lost 5 bases at V and 1 base at J; junction bases unmatched: 8. CDR1 and CDR2 (germline): MNHEY, SVGEGT. The CDR3 loop is CASSLQGIGSYEQYF. CDR3 coding DNA: TGTGCCAGCAGTCTACAGGGGATCGGGTCCTACGAGCAGTACTTC.

This clonotype came up many times. The V gene is TRBV28, the J gene TRBJ1-4, with TRBD1 as a possible D gene (5 bases). The V and J ends lost 6 bases and 4 bases respectively, with 15 bases between them. Germline loops: CDR1 MDHEN, CDR2 SYDVKM. The CDR3 is 15 amino acids. In nucleotides, the CDR3 is TGTGCCAGCAGCAGTATCGACAGAAATAATGAAAAACTGTTTTTT. Its translation: CASSSIDRNNEKLFF.

This clonotype was observed many times. The chain recombines TRBV7-2 with TRBJ2-1, with 12 nucleotides matching TRBD2. V shed 6 bases, J shed 10 bases, and the junction held 10 bases outside the gene matches. The CDR3 consists of 15 residues. The germline V gene encodes CDR1 SGHTA and CDR2 FQGNSA. The CDR3 DNA is TGTGCCAGCAGACCACCTAGCGGGGGGGCACGGGAGCAGTTCTTC. Translation: CASRPPSGGAREQFF.

This clonotype was counted only a few times. The CDR3 protein is CASSITLLDSPYNEQFF. The CDR3 nucleotides read TGTGCCAGTAGTATAACGTTACTGGACAGCCCATACAATGAGCAGTTCTTC. This chain uses TRBV19 with TRBJ2-1; the D gene is possibly TRBD1 (6 bases). V was cut by 2 bases and J by 4 bases, with 18 bases left in between. The germline V gene encodes CDR1 LNHDA and CDR2 SQIVND (reference sequence). The CDR3 sequence is 17 residues long.

The J gene is TRBJ2-1, the V gene TRBV6-2 or TRBV6-3, with 14 bases that match TRBD2. Unmatched junction bases numbered 9, after V lost 5 bases and J lost 6 bases. Germline CDR1 is MNHEY and CDR2 is SVGEGT. This CDR3 contains 17 residues. The CDR3 protein is CASSRWTSGGSLNEQFF. The CDR3 nucleotides read TGTGCCAGCAGTCGGTGGACTAGCGGGGGGTCCCTCAATGAGCAGTTCTTC.

This clonotype was detected only a few times. V gene TRBV5-1 combines with J gene TRBJ2-1; 7 nucleotides line up with TRBD2. Germline-derived CDR1 and CDR2 are SGHRS and YFSETQ. Trimming at V came to 4 bases and at J to 2 bases, leaving 3 bases not matched to a gene. This CDR3 is 14 amino acids long. CDR3 residues: CASSEGGTYNEQFF. The DNA for the CDR3 is TGCGCCAGCAGCGAGGGAGGGACCTACAATGAGCAGTTCTTC.

In its sample, this clonotype was seen many times. The V gene is TRBV7-2, the J gene TRBJ1-1, with D possibly TRBD1 on 5 matching bases. V gave up 3 bases and J gave up 1 base, with 9 bases separating them. CDR1 and CDR2 from the germline V gene are SGHTA and FQGNSA. CDR3 length: 14 residues. The CDR3 coding sequence is TGTGCCAGCAGCTTCTATACAGGGAACACTGAAGCTTTCTTT. It specifies CASSFYTGNTEAFF.

This clonotype was found a few times. The chain recombines TRBV6-1 with TRBJ2-3; 8 nucleotides line up with TRBD1. The V and J ends lost 5 bases and 4 bases, in that order; junction bases with no gene match: 20. The CDR3 consists of 19 residues. CDR1 MNHNS and CDR2 SASEGT come from the germline V gene. The CDR3 sequence: CASSYVQQGGAPFADTQYF. CDR3 nucleotides: TGTGCCAGCAGTTACGTTCAACAGGGGGGCGCCCCTTTCGCAGATACGCAGTATTTT.

The chain is built from TRBV7-2 and TRBJ1-5, with no clear D. From germline, CDR1 is SGHTA and CDR2 FQGNSA. This CDR3 comprises 14 residues. The V and J ends lost 5 bases and 2 bases respectively, with 10 bases between them. DNA for the CDR3: TGTGCCAGCAGCGCCCACATGGGCAATCAGCCCCAGCATTTT. Amino acids: CASSAHMGNQPQHF.

This clonotype was recorded a few times. The chain is built from TRBV4-3 and TRBJ2-2, with TRBD2 as a possible D gene (5 bases). The germline V and J ends were trimmed by 0 bases and 7 bases, with 9 bases remaining between them. The CDR3 has 14 amino acids. In germline, CDR1 is LGHNA, CDR2 YSLEER. The CDR3 sequence is CASSQEWTLGELFF. For the CDR3, the DNA is TGCGCCAGCAGCCAAGAATGGACTCTCGGGGAGCTGTTTTTT.

This clonotype was picked up many times. The junction and the germline gene differ at one end; a read error may be behind it. This chain joins TRBV7-9 and TRBJ2-1, with TRBD1 as a possible D gene (5 bases). The CDR3 covers 15 residues. CDR1 is SEHNR, CDR2 FQNEAQ, per germline (reference sequence). The CDR3 DNA is TGTGCCAGCAGCTTATTCATCGAGGCCGCAAAGGGGCAGTCCTTC. As protein: CASSLFIEAAKGQSF.

This clonotype was seen a few times. The J gene is TRBJ2-7, the V gene TRBV20-1, with TRBD2 matching over 8 bases. The CDR3 is made up of 15 amino acids. The germline V gene has CDR1 DFQATT and CDR2 SNEGSKA (reference sequence). With 0 bases clipped from V and 5 bases from J, the junction kept 9 bases outside the gene matches. The CDR3 spells CSAREKGLVIHEQYF. CDR3 nucleotides: TGCAGTGCTAGAGAAAAGGGACTAGTGATCCACGAGCAGTACTTC.

This clonotype was recorded a few times. The V and J genes are TRBV7-9 and TRBJ1-1; D is undetermined. Per the germline V gene, CDR1 is SEHNR and CDR2 is FQNEAQ (reference sequence). The CDR3 consists of 18 residues. Trimming removed 4 bases from V and 0 bases from J, with 21 bases in between. The CDR3 DNA reads TGTGCCAGCAGCTCCCGTCCGGGAGCCCCAGACATGAACACTGAAGCTTTCTTT. Amino acid sequence: CASSSRPGAPDMNTEAFF.

This clonotype was detected ten times or more. The rearrangement links TRBV7-8 to TRBJ2-1, with unresolved D. This CDR3 spans 14 amino acids. Germline V gives CDR1 SGHVS, CDR2 FQNEAQ. V was trimmed by 0 bases and J by 3 bases, leaving 6 bases between them. This chain's CDR3 is CASSLAFIYNEQFF. CDR3 nucleotide sequence: TGTGCCAGCAGCTTAGCTTTCATCTACAATGAGCAGTTCTTC.

This clonotype was seen ten or more times. V is TRBV7-6 and J is TRBJ1-1; 10 nucleotides line up with TRBD1. CDR3 size: 14 residues. Germline assignment: CDR1 SGHVS and CDR2 FNYEAQ. Unmatched junction bases numbered 4, after V lost 9 bases and J lost 0 bases. The CDR3: CARGTGEVNTEAFF. The CDR3 DNA follows: TGTGCCAGAGGGACAGGGGAGGTGAACACTGAAGCTTTCTTT.

This clonotype has just a few counts. This chain uses TRBV6-8 with TRBJ1-6; 8 bases map to TRBD1. The junction had 12 bases not matched to a gene; V was cut back by 6 bases and J by 8 bases. The CDR3 loop spans 16 amino acids. CDR1 is MNHGY and CDR2 is SAAAGT in the germline V gene. Here the CDR3 reads CASRLIDRGQDSPLHF. The CDR3 region has the DNA TGTGCCAGCAGACTAATTGACAGGGGTCAGGATTCACCCCTCCACTTT.

The chain couples TRBV20-1 to TRBJ2-1; 11 bases match TRBD2. The CDR3 extends over 19 amino acids. J lost 4 bases, V lost 1 base, and 15 bases had no gene match. Germline CDR1 is DFQATT and CDR2 is SNEGSKA (reference sequence). The CDR3 region has the DNA TGCAGTGCTAGAGGACAGACTAGCGGGGCAACTTTATTATACAATGAGCAGTTCTTC. Its translation: CSARGQTSGATLLYNEQFF.

The chain has TRBV5-4 and TRBJ2-7, with TRBD1 matching over 12 bases. Germline V gene data show CDR1 as SGHNT and CDR2 as YYREEE (reference sequence). With V trimmed by 2 bases and J by 6 bases, 3 bases remained unmatched. This CDR3 has 14 amino acids. CDR3 nucleotide sequence: TGTGCCAGCAGCTTCTCGGGACAGGGGGCCGAGCAGTACTTC. It specifies CASSFSGQGAEQYF.

The chain carries TRBV6-6 and TRBJ2-1, with D perhaps TRBD1 (7 bases). CDR1 MNHNY and CDR2 SVGAGI come from the germline V gene (reference sequence). The CDR3 sequence is 13 residues long. With 5 bases removed from V and 7 bases from J, the gap between germline ends came to 12 bases. The CDR3 nucleotides are TGTGCCAGCAGTCTGGAGGGACAGAATGAGCAGTTCTTC. This codes for CASSLEGQNEQFF.